The 3 T cell receptor beta chains listed next were all sequenced from one sample in a study of Graves' ophthalmopathy and Graves' hyperthyroidism. Scientists amplified the TCR beta CDR3 regions from RNA transcripts. Following a first-round RT-PCR that used HTBI primers, a second-round multiplex PCR was carried out. MiXCR was run by TCRdb on the multiplex PCR reads, yielding one entry per CDR3 protein. Here the sample spans around 660,000 distinct CDR3 sequences, about two fifths being singletons. The sequenced material came from peripheral blood. Receptors originate from an adult man with Graves' ophthalmopathy.

This chain connects TRBV5-6 to TRBJ1-4, with 7 bases matching TRBD1. This CDR3 has 16 amino acids. V shed 1 base and J 1 base; nucleotides not matched to a gene: 4. Germline lookup yields CDR1 SGHDT and CDR2 YYEEEE. CDR3 DNA sequence: TGTGCCAGCAGCTTGCACAGGGGAGGAACTAATGAAAAACTGTTTTTT. Its protein product is CASSLHRGGTNEKLFF.

This clonotype was counted only a few times. V usage is TRBV7-6 and J usage is TRBJ2-7, with 7 positions matching TRBD1. The V segment lost 5 bases and the J segment 7 bases; nucleotides outside the gene matches: 20. The V gene's germline CDR1 is SGHVS and CDR2 FNYEAQ. The CDR3 extends over 17 amino acids. CDR3 nucleotides: TGTGCCAGCAGCCCAACGACGACACAGGGGCGGCTTGGGGAGCAGTACTTC. This sequence encodes CASSPTTTQGRLGEQYF.

The chain is built from TRBV11-3 and TRBJ1-2; no clear D. The CDR3 is 14 residues long. Per the germline V gene, CDR1 is SGHNT and CDR2 is YENEEA. V dropped 5 bases and J dropped 8 bases, with 18 bases sitting between them. In nucleotides, the CDR3 is TGTGCCAGCAGCCCCGGGGTCACTATGGGAGGCTACACCTTC. Its protein is CASSPGVTMGGYTF.